Listed here are 9 T cell receptor beta chains from one sample, sequenced in a study of T-cell memory formation after mild COVID-19. Each CDR3 protein is one row after TCRdb ran MiXCR on the 5' RACE reads. This table has some 48,000 distinct CDR3 sequences, roughly 27% appearing once. Sequencing was carried out using PBMCs or a T cell subset sorted from them (not recorded which). These receptors all come from a man younger than 35 who had mild COVID-19 (a few samples of this study predate the infection). Cell type and time point are not known.

This clonotype was recorded many times. The V call is TRBV9, the J call TRBJ2-7; TRBD2 is a possible D gene (7 bases). Trimming stripped 3 bases from V and 5 bases from J, with 18 bases between. Germline values: CDR1 SGDLS, CDR2 YYNGEE. The CDR3 runs 15 residues. The CDR3 reads CASSAGEGVTNEQYF. CDR3 sequence (DNA): TGTGCCAGCAGCGCCGGGGAGGGGGTAACGAACGAGCAGTACTTC.

A few counts support this clonotype. The V and J genes are TRBV6-5 and TRBJ1-5; D might be TRBD1 (5 bases). Germline CDR1 MNHEY, CDR2 SVGAGI. V was shortened by 8 bases and J by 4 bases, with 12 bases between the two germline ends. This CDR3 has 13 residues. Here the CDR3 reads CASQADSNQPQHF. The CDR3, as DNA: TGTGCCAGCCAAGCTGACAGTAATCAGCCCCAGCATTTT.

The chain uses TRBV4-1 and TRBJ2-7; 8 nucleotides agree with TRBD1. The CDR3 loop spans 18 amino acids. Trimming took 3 bases from V and 2 from J; bases not matched to a gene: 15. The germline V gene has CDR1 MGHRA and CDR2 YSYEKL. In DNA form, the CDR3 reads TGCGCCAGCAGCCACCACAAAACGTCGGGACAGGCCCCCTACGAGCAGTACTTC. This codes for CASSHHKTSGQAPYEQYF.

This chain uses TRBV6-5 with TRBJ2-1, with 10 bases matching TRBD1. Germline values: CDR1 MNHEY, CDR2 SVGAGI. Germline trimming cut 5 bases from V and 9 bases from J; bases unmatched to any gene: 4. CDR3 length: 13 residues. CDR3 nucleotide sequence: TGTGCCAGCAGTCCCGGGACAGGGGTTGAGCAGTTCTTC. Protein sequence: CASSPGTGVEQFF.

This clonotype showed up just a few times. In DNA, the CDR3 is TGTGCCAGCAGCTACGAGCCGACCGAAGAGACCCAGTACTTC. Amino acids: CASSYEPTEETQYF. The V gene is TRBV7-9, the J gene TRBJ2-5; D is unclear. The CDR3 contains 14 residues. The V end was cut by 4 bases, the J end by 3 bases, with 12 bases between. Germline V gene data show CDR1 as SEHNR and CDR2 as FQNEAQ (reference sequence). Together with reference TRBV7-9 and TRBJ2-5, the CDR3 gives the full variable domain: DTGVSQNPRHKITKRGQNVTFRCDPISEHNRLYWYRQTLGQGPEFLTYFQNEAQLEKSRLLSDRFSAERPKGSFSTLEIQRTEQGDSAMYLCASSYEPTEETQYFGPGTRLLVL.

This rearrangement joins TRBV6-5 to TRBJ2-5; D is unclear. Trimming took off 7 bases at V and 2 bases at J, with 17 bases between the two ends. Germline V gene sequence: CDR1 MNHEY, CDR2 SVGAGI. The CDR3 sequence is 15 residues long. In DNA, the CDR3 is TGTGCCAGCAACCGACTCGGTGGGGTACAAGAGACCCAGTACTTC. Protein product: CASNRLGGVQETQYF.

The table lists this clonotype with a few counts. The V gene is TRBV7-9, the J gene TRBJ2-5; 10 bases are a match to TRBD2. V lost 5 bases to trimming and J lost 5 bases; unmatched junction nucleotides: 2. Per the germline V gene, CDR1 is SEHNR and CDR2 is FQNEAQ (reference sequence). CDR3 length: 13 residues. For the CDR3, the DNA is TGTGCCAGCAGCATGGGACTAGCGGAGACCCAGTACTTC. This codes for CASSMGLAETQYF.

This clonotype has just a few counts. The chain has TRBV12-3 or TRBV12-4 and TRBJ2-3, with D hard to call. The CDR3 covers 13 residues. Trimming cost V 5 bases and J 10 bases, with 16 bases left between them. Written as DNA, the CDR3 is TGTGCCAGCAGTGCCCCTGGACGGAGATCGCAGTATTTT. This codes for CASSAPGRRSQYF.

The CDR3 loop is CSVALGNTEAFF. In DNA form, the CDR3 reads TGCAGCGTTGCGCTTGGGAACACTGAAGCTTTCTTT. The V and J genes are TRBV29-1 and TRBJ1-1, with D unresolved. Germline-derived CDR1 and CDR2 are SQVTM and ANQGSEA. The V end was cut by 4 bases, the J end by 1 base, with 7 bases between. The CDR3 loop spans 12 amino acids.